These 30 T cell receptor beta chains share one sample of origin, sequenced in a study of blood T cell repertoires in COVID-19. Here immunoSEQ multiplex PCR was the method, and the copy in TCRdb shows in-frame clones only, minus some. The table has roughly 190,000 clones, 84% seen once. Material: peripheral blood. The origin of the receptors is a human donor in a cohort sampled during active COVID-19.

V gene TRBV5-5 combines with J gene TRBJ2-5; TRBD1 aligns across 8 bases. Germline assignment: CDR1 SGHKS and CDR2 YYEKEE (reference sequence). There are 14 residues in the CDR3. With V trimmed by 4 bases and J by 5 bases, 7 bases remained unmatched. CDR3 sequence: CASSRPGGVETQYF. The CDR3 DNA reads TGTGCCAGCAGCAGGCCAGGGGGCGTGGAGACCCAGTACTTC.

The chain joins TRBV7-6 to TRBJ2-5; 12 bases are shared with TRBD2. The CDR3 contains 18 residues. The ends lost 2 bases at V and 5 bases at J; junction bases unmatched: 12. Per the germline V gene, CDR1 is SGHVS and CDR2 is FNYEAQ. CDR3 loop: CASSLIGPGLAGSETQYF. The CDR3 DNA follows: TGTGCCAGCAGCTTAATCGGCCCCGGACTAGCGGGGAGCGAGACCCAGTACTTC.

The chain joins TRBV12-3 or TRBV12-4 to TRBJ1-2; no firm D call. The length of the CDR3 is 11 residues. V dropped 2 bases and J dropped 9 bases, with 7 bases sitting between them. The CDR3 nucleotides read TGTGCCAGCAGTTTATCCGGTAGCTACACCTTC. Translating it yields CASSLSGSYTF.

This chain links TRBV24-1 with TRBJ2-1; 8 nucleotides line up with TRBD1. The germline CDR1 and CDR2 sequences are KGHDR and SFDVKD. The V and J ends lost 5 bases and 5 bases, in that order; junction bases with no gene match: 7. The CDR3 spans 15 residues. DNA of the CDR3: TGTGCCACCAGTGGGCGGGACAGGTATGACAATGAGCAGTTCTTC. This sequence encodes CATSGRDRYDNEQFF.

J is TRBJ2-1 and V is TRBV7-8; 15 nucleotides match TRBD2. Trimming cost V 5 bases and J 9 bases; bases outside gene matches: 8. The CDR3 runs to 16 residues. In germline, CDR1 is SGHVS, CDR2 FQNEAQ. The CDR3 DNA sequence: TGTGCCAGCAGCCCTAGGACTAGCGGGGGGGCAGGTGAGCAGTTCTTC. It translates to CASSPRTSGGAGEQFF. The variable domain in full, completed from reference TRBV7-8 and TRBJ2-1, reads GAGVSQSPRYKVAKRGQDVALRCDPISGHVSLFWYQQALGQGPEFLTYFQNEAQLDKSGLPSDRFFAERPEGSVSTLKIQRTQQEDSAVYLCASSPRTSGGAGEQFFGPGTRLTVL.

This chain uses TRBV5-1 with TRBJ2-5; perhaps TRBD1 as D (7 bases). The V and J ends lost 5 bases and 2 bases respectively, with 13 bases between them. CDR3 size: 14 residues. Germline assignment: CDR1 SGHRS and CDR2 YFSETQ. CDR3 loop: CASREGAIQETQYF. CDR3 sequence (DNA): TGCGCCAGCAGGGAGGGGGCTATACAAGAGACCCAGTACTTC.

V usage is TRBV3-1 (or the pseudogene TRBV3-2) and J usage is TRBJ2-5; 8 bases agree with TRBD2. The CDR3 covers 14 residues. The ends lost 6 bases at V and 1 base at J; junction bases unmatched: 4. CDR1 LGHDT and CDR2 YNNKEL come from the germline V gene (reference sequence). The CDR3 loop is CASRTRGVQETQYF. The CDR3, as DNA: TGTGCCAGCAGAACGCGGGGGGTCCAAGAGACCCAGTACTTC.

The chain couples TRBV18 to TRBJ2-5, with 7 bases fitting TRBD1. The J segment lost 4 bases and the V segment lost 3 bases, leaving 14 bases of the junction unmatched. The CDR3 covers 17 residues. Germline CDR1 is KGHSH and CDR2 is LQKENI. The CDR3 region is CASSPERSGTVTETQYF. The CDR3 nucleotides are TGTGCCAGCTCACCCGAACGGTCCGGGACAGTAACAGAGACCCAGTACTTC.

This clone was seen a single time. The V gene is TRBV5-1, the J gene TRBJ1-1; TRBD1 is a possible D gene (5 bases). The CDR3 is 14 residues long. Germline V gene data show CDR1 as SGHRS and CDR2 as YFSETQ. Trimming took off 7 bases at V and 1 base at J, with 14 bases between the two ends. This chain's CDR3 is CASFGGAGNTEAFF. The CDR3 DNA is TGCGCCAGCTTCGGAGGGGCAGGGAACACTGAAGCTTTCTTT. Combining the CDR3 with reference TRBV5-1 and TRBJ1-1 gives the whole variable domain KAGVTQTPRYLIKTRGQQVTLSCSPISGHRSVSWYQQTPGQGLQFLFEYFSETQRNKGNFPGRFSGRQFSNSRSEMNVSTLELGDSALYLCASFGGAGNTEAFFGQGTRLTVV.

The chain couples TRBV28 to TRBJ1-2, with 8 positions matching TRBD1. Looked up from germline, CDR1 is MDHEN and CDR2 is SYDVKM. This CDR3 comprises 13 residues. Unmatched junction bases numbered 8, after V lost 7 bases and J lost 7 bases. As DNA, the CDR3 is TGTGCCAGCACAGGGGGCGCGAGACGTGGCTACACCTTC. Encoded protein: CASTGGARRGYTF.

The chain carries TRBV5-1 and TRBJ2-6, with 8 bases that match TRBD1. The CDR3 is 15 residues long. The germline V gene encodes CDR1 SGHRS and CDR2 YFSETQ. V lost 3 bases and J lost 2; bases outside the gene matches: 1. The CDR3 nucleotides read TGCGCCAGCAGCTCGACAGGGGCTGGGGCCAACGTCCTGACTTTC. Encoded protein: CASSSTGAGANVLTF.

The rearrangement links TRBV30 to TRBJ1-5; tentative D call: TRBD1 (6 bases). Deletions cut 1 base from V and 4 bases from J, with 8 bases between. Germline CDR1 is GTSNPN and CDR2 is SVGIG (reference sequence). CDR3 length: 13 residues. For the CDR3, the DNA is TGTGCCTGGAGTGCCAGGGGAAATCAGCCCCAGCATTTT. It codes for CAWSARGNQPQHF.

The CDR3 sequence is CASSKVPGGTGGHNQPQHF. CDR3 coding DNA: TGTGCCAGCAGCAAAGTTCCAGGGGGCACCGGCGGGCACAATCAGCCCCAGCATTTT. The J gene is TRBJ1-5, the V gene TRBV21-1; the table's D call, TRBD1, was not checked against the DNA. TRBV21-1 is given as a pseudogene. CDR3 size: 19 residues.

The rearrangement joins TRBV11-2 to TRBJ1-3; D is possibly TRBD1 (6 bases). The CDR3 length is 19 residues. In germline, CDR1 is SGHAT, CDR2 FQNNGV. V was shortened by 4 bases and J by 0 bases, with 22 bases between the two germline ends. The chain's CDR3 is CASSSRKVGGRLSGNTIYF. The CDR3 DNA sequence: TGTGCCAGCAGCTCTCGTAAGGTCGGGGGGCGTCTCTCTGGAAACACCATATATTTT.

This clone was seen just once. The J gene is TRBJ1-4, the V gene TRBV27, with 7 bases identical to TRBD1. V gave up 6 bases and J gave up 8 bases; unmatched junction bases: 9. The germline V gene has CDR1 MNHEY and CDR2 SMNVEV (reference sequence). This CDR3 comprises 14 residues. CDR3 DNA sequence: TGTGCCAGCAGGAGGGGGCTGGATGGAGAAAAACTGTTTTTT. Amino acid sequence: CASRRGLDGEKLFF.

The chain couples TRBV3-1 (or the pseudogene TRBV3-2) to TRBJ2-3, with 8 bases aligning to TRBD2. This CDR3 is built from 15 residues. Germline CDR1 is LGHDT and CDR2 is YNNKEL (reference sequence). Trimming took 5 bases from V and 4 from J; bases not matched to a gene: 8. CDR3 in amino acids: CASSSRGARADTQYF. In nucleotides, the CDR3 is TGTGCCAGCAGCTCGCGGGGGGCGCGAGCAGATACGCAGTATTTT.

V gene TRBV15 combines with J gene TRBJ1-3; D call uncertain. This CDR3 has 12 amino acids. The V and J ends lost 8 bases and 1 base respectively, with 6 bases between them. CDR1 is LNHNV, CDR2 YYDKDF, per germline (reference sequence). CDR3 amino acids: CATGLSGNTIYF. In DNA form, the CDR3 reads TGTGCCACCGGACTATCTGGAAACACCATATATTTT.

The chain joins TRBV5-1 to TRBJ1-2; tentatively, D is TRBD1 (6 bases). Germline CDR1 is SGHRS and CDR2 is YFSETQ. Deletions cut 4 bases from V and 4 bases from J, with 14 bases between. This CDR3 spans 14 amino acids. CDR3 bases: TGCGCCAGCAGCCTAGGGGACACTGTCTATGGCTACACCTTC. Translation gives CASSLGDTVYGYTF.

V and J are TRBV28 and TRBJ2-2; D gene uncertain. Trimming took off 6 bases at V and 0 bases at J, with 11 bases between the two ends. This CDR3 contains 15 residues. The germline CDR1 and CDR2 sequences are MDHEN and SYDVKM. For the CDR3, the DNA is TGTGCCAGCAGCGGTAATGGTCCGAACACCGGGGAGCTGTTTTTT. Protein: CASSGNGPNTGELFF. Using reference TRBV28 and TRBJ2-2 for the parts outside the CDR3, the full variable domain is DVKVTQSSRYLVKRTGEKVFLECVQDMDHENMFWYRQDPGLGLRLIYFSYDVKMKEKGDIPEGYSVSREKKERFSLILESASTNQTSMYLCASSGNGPNTGELFFGEGSRLTVL.

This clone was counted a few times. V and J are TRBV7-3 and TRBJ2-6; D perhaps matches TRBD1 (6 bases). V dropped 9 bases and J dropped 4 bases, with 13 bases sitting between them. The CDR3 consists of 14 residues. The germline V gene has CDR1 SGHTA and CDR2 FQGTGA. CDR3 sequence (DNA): TGTGCCAGTTCGACAGGAACCGGGGCCAACGTCCTGACTTTC. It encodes CASSTGTGANVLTF. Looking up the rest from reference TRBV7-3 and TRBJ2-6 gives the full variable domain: GAGVSQTPSNKVTEKGKYVELRCDPISGHTALYWYRQSLGQGPEFLIYFQGTGAADDSGLPNDRFFAVRPEGSVSTLKIQRTERGDSAVYLCASSTGTGANVLTFGAGSRLTVL.

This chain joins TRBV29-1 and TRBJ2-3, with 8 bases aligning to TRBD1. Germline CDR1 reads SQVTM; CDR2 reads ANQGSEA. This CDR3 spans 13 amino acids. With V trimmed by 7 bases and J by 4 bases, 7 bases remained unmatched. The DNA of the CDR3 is TGCAGCGCCGTGGGACAGGACCCAGATACGCAGTATTTT. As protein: CSAVGQDPDTQYF.

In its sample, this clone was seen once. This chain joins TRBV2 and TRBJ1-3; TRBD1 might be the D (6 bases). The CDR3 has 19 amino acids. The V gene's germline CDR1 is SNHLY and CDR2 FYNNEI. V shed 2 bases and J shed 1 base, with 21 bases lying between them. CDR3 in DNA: TGTGCCAGCAGTGAAAATCGGGGCAGGGGTTGGAATTCTGGAAACACCATATATTTT. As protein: CASSENRGRGWNSGNTIYF.

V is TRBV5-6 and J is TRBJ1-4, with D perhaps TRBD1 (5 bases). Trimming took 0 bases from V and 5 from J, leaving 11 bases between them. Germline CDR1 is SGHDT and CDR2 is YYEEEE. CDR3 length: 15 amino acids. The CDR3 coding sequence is TGTGCCAGCAGCTTGGGTCAGGGTCAGAATGAAAAACTGTTTTTT. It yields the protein CASSLGQGQNEKLFF.

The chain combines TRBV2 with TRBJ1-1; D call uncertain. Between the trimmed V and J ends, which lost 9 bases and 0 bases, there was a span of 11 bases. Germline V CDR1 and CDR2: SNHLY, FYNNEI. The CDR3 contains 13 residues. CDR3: CARSGLMNTEAFF. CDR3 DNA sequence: TGTGCCAGGTCTGGACTGATGAACACTGAAGCTTTCTTT.

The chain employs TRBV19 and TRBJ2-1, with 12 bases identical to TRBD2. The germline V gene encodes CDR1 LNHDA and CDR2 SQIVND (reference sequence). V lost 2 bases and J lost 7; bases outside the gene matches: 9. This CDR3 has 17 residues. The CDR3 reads CASSIYASGRARNEQFF. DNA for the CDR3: TGTGCCAGTAGTATATACGCTAGCGGGAGGGCCAGGAATGAGCAGTTCTTC.

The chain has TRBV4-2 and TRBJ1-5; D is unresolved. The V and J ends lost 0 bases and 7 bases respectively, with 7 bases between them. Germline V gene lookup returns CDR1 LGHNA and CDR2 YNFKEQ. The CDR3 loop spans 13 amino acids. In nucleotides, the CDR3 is TGTGCCAGCAGCCAAGACGTGTTCCAGCCCCAGCATTTT. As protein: CASSQDVFQPQHF.

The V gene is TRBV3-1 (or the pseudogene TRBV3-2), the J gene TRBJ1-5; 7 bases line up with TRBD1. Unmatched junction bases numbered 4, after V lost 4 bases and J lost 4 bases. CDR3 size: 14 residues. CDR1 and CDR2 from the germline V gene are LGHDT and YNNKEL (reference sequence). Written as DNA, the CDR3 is TGTGCCAGCAGCCTGGGACAGCTGAATCAGCCCCAGCATTTT. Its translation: CASSLGQLNQPQHF.

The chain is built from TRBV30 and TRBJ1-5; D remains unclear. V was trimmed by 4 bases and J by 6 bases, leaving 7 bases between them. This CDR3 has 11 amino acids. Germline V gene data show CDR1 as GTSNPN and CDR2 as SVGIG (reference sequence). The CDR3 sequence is CAWIPCQPQHF. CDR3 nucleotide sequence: TGTGCCTGGATTCCATGTCAGCCCCAGCATTTT.

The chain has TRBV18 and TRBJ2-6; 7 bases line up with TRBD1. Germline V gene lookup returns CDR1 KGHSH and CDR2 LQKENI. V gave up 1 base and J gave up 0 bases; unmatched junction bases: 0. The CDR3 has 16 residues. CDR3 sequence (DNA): TGTGCCAGCTCACCACAGGGGGCCTCTGGGGCCAACGTCCTGACTTTC. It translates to CASSPQGASGANVLTF.

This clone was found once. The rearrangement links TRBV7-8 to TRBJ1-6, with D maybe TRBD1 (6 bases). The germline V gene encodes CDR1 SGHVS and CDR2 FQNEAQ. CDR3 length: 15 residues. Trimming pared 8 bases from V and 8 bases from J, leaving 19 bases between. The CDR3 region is CASATLLQGDSPLHF. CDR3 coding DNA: TGTGCCAGCGCTACCTTATTACAGGGAGATTCACCCCTCCACTTT. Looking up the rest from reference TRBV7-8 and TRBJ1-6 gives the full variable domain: GAGVSQSPRYKVAKRGQDVALRCDPISGHVSLFWYQQALGQGPEFLTYFQNEAQLDKSGLPSDRFFAERPEGSVSTLKIQRTQQEDSAVYLCASATLLQGDSPLHFGNGTRLTVT.